What follows are 3 T cell receptor beta chains derived from one specimen sequenced in a study of early T cells in non-severe SARS-CoV-2 infection. TCRdb reprocessed the 5' RACE reads via MiXCR and lists one record per CDR3 protein. The sample shows 85,000 to 90,000 distinct CDR3 sequences, about 15% of them seen only once. The sequenced sample was whole blood. These receptors all stem from an adult who was a healthcare worker with PCR-confirmed SARS-CoV-2 infection or an uninfected control (not recorded which).

This clonotype was detected a few times. The chain carries TRBV5-4 and TRBJ1-1; TRBD1 might be the D (6 bases). This CDR3 is 13 amino acids long. Germline V lookup: CDR1 SGHNT, CDR2 YYREEE (reference sequence). Deletions cut 1 base from V and 5 bases from J, with 9 bases between. The CDR3 protein is CASSLQGSTEAFF. The CDR3 DNA reads TGTGCCAGCAGCTTGCAGGGGAGTACTGAAGCTTTCTTT.

This clonotype appeared a few times. The V call is TRBV28, the J call TRBJ1-2, with D hard to call. Germline-derived CDR1 and CDR2 are MDHEN and SYDVKM. This CDR3 spans 11 amino acids. V was clipped by 10 bases and J by 6 bases, with 12 bases between them. The CDR3 region is CATGRGNGYTF. CDR3 nucleotides: TGTGCCACCGGACGGGGAAATGGCTACACCTTC.

There are a few counts of this clonotype. The chain carries TRBV6-6 and TRBJ1-3; 9 positions agree with TRBD1. Germline values: CDR1 MNHNY, CDR2 SVGAGI (reference sequence). This CDR3 is 16 amino acids long. Unmatched junction bases numbered 4, after V lost 0 bases and J lost 4 bases. CDR3 bases: TGTGCCAGCAGTTACTCCGGGACAGGGACGGGAAACACCATATATTTT. Residues: CASSYSGTGTGNTIYF.